The clone carrying this T cell receptor beta chain has ten or more counts. The entry originates in a study of response to subunit inactivated influenza vaccine. TCRdb fed the RT-PCR reads into MiXCR, producing one record per CDR3 protein. The table shows 550,000 to 800,000 distinct CDR3 sequences, with approximately 15% occurring only once. CDR1 and CDR2 from the germline V gene are MNHEY and SMNVEV (reference sequence). This CDR3 has 16 residues. V was clipped by 2 bases and J by 4 bases; unmatched bases: 4. Sequenced material: PBMCs from blood, taken approximately 13 days after vaccination. The chain employs TRBV27 and TRBJ2-1, with 11 bases aligning to TRBD2. This TCR was sampled from a man aged 50 or older who received an inactivated influenza vaccine. This chain's CDR3 is CASSLGSSGRYNEQFF. Written as DNA, the CDR3 is TGTGCCAGCAGTTTAGGCTCTAGCGGGAGGTACAATGAGCAGTTCTTC.